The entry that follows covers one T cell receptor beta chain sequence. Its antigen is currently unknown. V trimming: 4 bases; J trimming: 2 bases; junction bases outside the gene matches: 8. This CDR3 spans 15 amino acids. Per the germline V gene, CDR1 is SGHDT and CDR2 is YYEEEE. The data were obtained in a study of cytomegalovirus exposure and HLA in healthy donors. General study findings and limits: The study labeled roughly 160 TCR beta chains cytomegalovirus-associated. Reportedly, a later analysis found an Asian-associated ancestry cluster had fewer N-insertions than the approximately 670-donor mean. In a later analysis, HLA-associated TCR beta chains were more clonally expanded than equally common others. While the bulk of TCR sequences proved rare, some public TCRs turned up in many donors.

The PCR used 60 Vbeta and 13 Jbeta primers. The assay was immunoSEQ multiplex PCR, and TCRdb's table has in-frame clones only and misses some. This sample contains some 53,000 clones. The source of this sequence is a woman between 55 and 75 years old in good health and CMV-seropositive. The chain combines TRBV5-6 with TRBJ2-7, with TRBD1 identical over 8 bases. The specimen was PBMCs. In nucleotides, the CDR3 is TGTGCCAGCAGCCACCCGGACAGGGCTACCTACGAGCAGTACTTC. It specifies CASSHPDRATYEQYF. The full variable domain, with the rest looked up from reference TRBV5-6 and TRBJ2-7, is DAGVTQSPTHLIKTRGQQVTLRCSPKSGHDTVSWYQQALGQGPQFIFQYYEEEERQRGNFPDRFSGHQFPNYSSELNVNALLLGDSALYLCASSHPDRATYEQYFGPGTRLTVT.